This is a list of T cell receptor beta chains from one sample in a study of control samples from healthy donors and cancer patients. The protocol was immunoSEQ multiplex PCR, while the TCRdb copy is restricted to in-frame clones and leaves out a portion. The sample contains about 65,000 clones, 90% of which appear only once. Source material: PBMCs. The receptor set was obtained from a woman in her fifties or sixties with colorectal cancer. Each CDR3 is given with its conserved first and last residue. Fields, in order: clone size, J gene, D gene, V gene, CDR3 protein, CDR3 DNA. The D gene is left open where the match is weak. Clone size is given for some rows only: seen once, a few or many times, or a class if the clone is expanded.

clone size: .
J gene: TRBJ1-2
D gene: .
V gene: TRBV20-1
CDR3 protein: CSASRGIDYTF
CDR3 DNA: TGCAGTGCTAGCCGCGGGATTGACTACACCTTC

clone size: .
J gene: TRBJ1-1
D gene: TRBD1
V gene: TRBV6-1
CDR3 protein: CASRGQGAGTEAFF
CDR3 DNA: TGTGCCAGCAGGGGACAGGGGGCGGGAACTGAAGCTTTCTTT

clone size: .
J gene: TRBJ1-2
D gene: .
V gene: TRBV28
CDR3 protein: CASTQRYLGGYTF
CDR3 DNA: TGTGCCAGCACCCAAAGGTATCTGGGGGGCTACACCTTC

clone size: .
J gene: TRBJ2-5
D gene: TRBD2
V gene: TRBV9
CDR3 protein: CASSALAEQETQYF
CDR3 DNA: TGTGCCAGCAGCGCGCTAGCGGAGCAAGAGACCCAGTACTTC

clone size: .
J gene: TRBJ2-3
D gene: .
V gene: TRBV7-9
CDR3 protein: CASSFSTDTQYF
CDR3 DNA: TGTGCCAGCAGCTTTAGCACAGATACGCAGTATTTT

clone size: once
J gene: TRBJ1-2
D gene: .
V gene: TRBV5-1
CDR3 protein: CASSLGSPQPTYGYTF
CDR3 DNA: TGCGCCAGCAGCTTGGGGTCACCCCAGCCGACCTATGGCTACACCTTC

clone size: once
J gene: TRBJ2-1
D gene: .
V gene: TRBV6-5
CDR3 protein: CASRGDLFNEQFF
CDR3 DNA: TGTGCCAGCAGAGGGGACCTCTTCAATGAGCAGTTCTTC

clone size: once
J gene: TRBJ2-5
D gene: .
V gene: TRBV6-5
CDR3 protein: CASSVSGTWETQYF
CDR3 DNA: TGTGCCAGCAGCGTAAGCGGAACTTGGGAGACCCAGTACTTC

clone size: .
J gene: TRBJ1-2
D gene: .
V gene: TRBV5-5
CDR3 protein: CASSLVGGDGYTF
CDR3 DNA: TGTGCCAGCAGCTTGGTCGGGGGCGATGGCTACACCTTC

clone size: few
J gene: TRBJ1-1
D gene: .
V gene: TRBV6-5
CDR3 protein: CASGGPRTEAFF
CDR3 DNA: TGTGCCAGTGGGGGGCCTCGGACTGAAGCTTTCTTT

clone size: few
J gene: TRBJ1-6
D gene: .
V gene: TRBV2
CDR3 protein: CASSELQGVVNSPLHF
CDR3 DNA: TGTGCCAGCAGTGAACTACAGGGAGTTGTTAATTCACCCCTCCACTTT

clone size: .
J gene: TRBJ2-3
D gene: TRBD1
V gene: TRBV7-2
CDR3 protein: CASSLTGTGTDTQYF
CDR3 DNA: TGTGCCAGCAGCCTAACCGGGACAGGGACAGATACGCAGTATTTT

clone size: .
J gene: TRBJ2-7
D gene: .
V gene: TRBV10-3
CDR3 protein: CAISGAGLINEQYF
CDR3 DNA: TGTGCCATCAGTGGGGCAGGGCTAATCAACGAGCAGTACTTC

clone size: .
J gene: TRBJ1-4
D gene: .
V gene: TRBV19
CDR3 protein: CASSGQAATNEKLFF
CDR3 DNA: TGTGCCAGTAGTGGTCAAGCTGCAACTAATGAAAAACTGTTTTTT

clone size: .
J gene: TRBJ2-5
D gene: TRBD2
V gene: TRBV11-3
CDR3 protein: CASSAGSGRAAEETQYF
CDR3 DNA: TGTGCCAGCAGCGCAGGGAGCGGGAGGGCCGCAGAAGAGACCCAGTACTTC

clone size: .
J gene: TRBJ2-1
D gene: TRBD2
V gene: TRBV29-1
CDR3 protein: CSVGGGRDGYNEQFF
CDR3 DNA: TGCAGCGTTGGCGGGGGGAGGGATGGGTACAATGAGCAGTTCTTC

clone size: .
J gene: TRBJ2-2
D gene: .
V gene: TRBV19
CDR3 protein: CASNDGLEGTGELFF
CDR3 DNA: TGTGCCAGTAACGATGGACTGGAGGGCACCGGGGAGCTGTTTTTT

clone size: .
J gene: TRBJ1-1
D gene: TRBD1
V gene: TRBV7-8
CDR3 protein: CASRLDRGGEAFF
CDR3 DNA: TGTGCCAGCCGATTAGACAGGGGTGGTGAAGCTTTCTTT

clone size: .
J gene: TRBJ1-1
D gene: .
V gene: TRBV3-1/TRBV3-2
CDR3 protein: CASSLGLDTEAFF
CDR3 DNA: TGTGCCAGCAGCCTGGGGTTAGACACTGAAGCTTTCTTT

clone size: .
J gene: TRBJ1-6
D gene: .
V gene: TRBV5-1
CDR3 protein: CASRGGGSYNSPLHF
CDR3 DNA: TGCGCCAGCAGGGGAGGGGGCTCCTATAATTCACCCCTCCACTTT

clone size: .
J gene: TRBJ2-1
D gene: .
V gene: TRBV19
CDR3 protein: CASSIWEEPYNEQFF
CDR3 DNA: TGTGCCAGTAGTATTTGGGAAGAGCCCTACAATGAGCAGTTCTTC

clone size: .
J gene: TRBJ2-3
D gene: TRBD2
V gene: TRBV18
CDR3 protein: CASSPAGRGNTDTQYF
CDR3 DNA: TGTGCCAGCTCACCAGCTGGGCGGGGGAACACAGATACGCAGTATTTT

clone size: .
J gene: TRBJ2-1
D gene: TRBD2
V gene: TRBV7-8
CDR3 protein: CASSPGTSGAEYYSEQFF
CDR3 DNA: TGTGCCAGCAGCCCCGGGACTAGCGGAGCGGAATACTACAGTGAGCAGTTCTTC

clone size: .
J gene: TRBJ2-6
D gene: .
V gene: TRBV10-3
CDR3 protein: CAISESRGAEPGANVLTF
CDR3 DNA: TGTGCCATCAGTGAGTCGAGGGGAGCTGAGCCTGGGGCCAACGTCCTGACTTTC

clone size: .
J gene: TRBJ1-4
D gene: TRBD1
V gene: TRBV6-6
CDR3 protein: CASSYGRQGNEKLFF
CDR3 DNA: TGTGCCAGCAGTTACGGCCGACAGGGAAATGAAAAACTGTTTTTT

clone size: .
J gene: TRBJ1-2
D gene: .
V gene: TRBV20-1
CDR3 protein: CSATTNYGYTF
CDR3 DNA: TGCAGTGCCACGACTAACTATGGCTACACCTTC

clone size: once
J gene: TRBJ2-7
D gene: .
V gene: TRBV18
CDR3 protein: CASSAGTDTYEQYF
CDR3 DNA: TGTGCCAGCTCAGCCGGGACCGACACCTACGAGCAGTACTTC

clone size: .
J gene: TRBJ2-7
D gene: .
V gene: TRBV3-1/TRBV3-2
CDR3 protein: CASSPLSASSYEQYF
CDR3 DNA: TGTGCCAGCAGCCCCCTCTCAGCCAGCTCCTACGAGCAGTACTTC

clone size: .
J gene: TRBJ1-4
D gene: .
V gene: TRBV28
CDR3 protein: CASSPRQQWDEKLFF
CDR3 DNA: TGTGCCAGCAGTCCCCGCCAACAGTGGGATGAAAAACTGTTTTTT

clone size: once
J gene: TRBJ2-5
D gene: TRBD1
V gene: TRBV7-9
CDR3 protein: CASSYRGLQETQYF
CDR3 DNA: TGTGCCAGCAGCTACAGGGGGCTCCAAGAGACCCAGTACTTC

clone size: .
J gene: TRBJ1-4
D gene: .
V gene: TRBV2
CDR3 protein: CASSEAGDVDSEKLFF
CDR3 DNA: TGTGCCAGCAGCGAGGCCGGAGACGTCGATTCTGAAAAACTGTTTTTT

clone size: .
J gene: TRBJ1-1
D gene: .
V gene: TRBV5-6
CDR3 protein: CASSLARQRNTEAFF
CDR3 DNA: TGTGCCAGCAGCTTGGCCCGACAAAGGAACACTGAAGCTTTCTTT

clone size: .
J gene: TRBJ2-7
D gene: .
V gene: TRBV5-6
CDR3 protein: CASSLSGVSYEQYF
CDR3 DNA: TGTGCCAGCAGCTTGTCAGGGGTTTCTTACGAGCAGTACTTC

clone size: .
J gene: TRBJ2-1
D gene: TRBD2
V gene: TRBV5-1
CDR3 protein: CASSLGSGRAGVYYNEQFF
CDR3 DNA: TGCGCCAGCAGCTTGGGGAGCGGGAGGGCCGGGGTATACTACAATGAGCAGTTCTTC

clone size: .
J gene: TRBJ1-1
D gene: TRBD1
V gene: TRBV9
CDR3 protein: CASSSRQGHTEAFF
CDR3 DNA: TGTGCCAGCAGCAGCCGACAGGGGCACACTGAAGCTTTCTTT

clone size: .
J gene: TRBJ2-5
D gene: TRBD1
V gene: TRBV6-2/TRBV6-3
CDR3 protein: CASSRSGTGIETQYF
CDR3 DNA: TGTGCCAGCAGCCGGTCCGGGACAGGGATAGAGACCCAGTACTTC

clone size: once
J gene: TRBJ2-7
D gene: TRBD2
V gene: TRBV14
CDR3 protein: CASSHTGGIQYF
CDR3 DNA: TGTGCCAGCAGCCACACCGGGGGGATACAGTACTTC

clone size: .
J gene: TRBJ2-1
D gene: .
V gene: TRBV14
CDR3 protein: CASSQVGGRTLGEQFF
CDR3 DNA: TGTGCCAGCAGCCAAGTAGGTGGGAGGACCCTGGGCGAGCAGTTCTTC

clone size: .
J gene: TRBJ1-3
D gene: TRBD1
V gene: TRBV9
CDR3 protein: CASRPDTGDIENTIYF
CDR3 DNA: TGTGCCAGCAGACCGGATACAGGGGATATAGAAAACACCATATATTTT

clone size: .
J gene: TRBJ1-1
D gene: TRBD1
V gene: TRBV29-1
CDR3 protein: CSAGDSGGTEAFF
CDR3 DNA: TGCAGCGCTGGGGACAGTGGAGGCACTGAAGCTTTCTTT

clone size: once
J gene: TRBJ1-4
D gene: TRBD1
V gene: TRBV3-1/TRBV3-2
CDR3 protein: CASSQAPGQGEKLFF
CDR3 DNA: TGTGCCAGCAGCCAAGCCCCGGGACAGGGGGAAAAACTGTTTTTT

clone size: .
J gene: TRBJ2-5
D gene: TRBD1
V gene: TRBV4-1
CDR3 protein: CASSQHRKTGDAYKAQYF
CDR3 DNA: TGCGCCAGCAGCCAACACCGAAAGACAGGGGACGCCTATAAGGCCCAGTACTTC

clone size: .
J gene: TRBJ1-1
D gene: .
V gene: TRBV9
CDR3 protein: CASSVGRRNTEAFF
CDR3 DNA: TGTGCCAGCAGCGTAGGGAGGCGGAACACTGAAGCTTTCTTT

clone size: .
J gene: TRBJ2-3
D gene: .
V gene: TRBV2
CDR3 protein: CASSVRGTTDTQYF
CDR3 DNA: TGTGCCAGCAGTGTCCGAGGTACTACAGATACGCAGTATTTT

clone size: once
J gene: TRBJ2-1
D gene: TRBD2
V gene: TRBV19
CDR3 protein: CASSAGVRSYNEQFF
CDR3 DNA: TGTGCCAGTAGCGCGGGGGTTAGATCCTACAATGAGCAGTTCTTC

clone size: .
J gene: TRBJ2-1
D gene: TRBD2
V gene: TRBV10-1
CDR3 protein: CASSEASGSNNEQFF
CDR3 DNA: TGCGCCAGCAGTGAGGCTAGCGGGAGCAACAATGAGCAGTTCTTC

clone size: once
J gene: TRBJ2-1
D gene: .
V gene: TRBV6-5
CDR3 protein: CASSRGTVGRDEQFF
CDR3 DNA: TGTGCCAGCAGCCGCGGGACCGTGGGCCGCGATGAGCAGTTCTTC

clone size: few
J gene: TRBJ1-4
D gene: .
V gene: TRBV4-2
CDR3 protein: CASSQPGGTKLFF
CDR3 DNA: TGTGCCAGCAGCCAACCTGGAGGTACGAAACTGTTTTTT

clone size: .
J gene: TRBJ1-2
D gene: .
V gene: TRBV30
CDR3 protein: CAWSAGRNYGYTF
CDR3 DNA: TGTGCCTGGAGTGCAGGACGGAACTATGGCTACACCTTC

clone size: once
J gene: TRBJ1-1
D gene: .
V gene: TRBV5-1
CDR3 protein: CASSLEQGVIEALF
CDR3 DNA: TGCGCCAGCAGCTTGGAACAGGGAGTGATTGAAGCTCTCTTT

clone size: .
J gene: TRBJ1-6
D gene: .
V gene: TRBV9
CDR3 protein: CASSRTPEVEFSPLHF
CDR3 DNA: TGTGCCAGCAGTCGCACTCCCGAGGTCGAATTTTCACCCCTCCACTTT

clone size: .
J gene: TRBJ2-7
D gene: .
V gene: TRBV3-1/TRBV3-2
CDR3 protein: CASSLEGEQYF
CDR3 DNA: TGTGCCAGCAGCCTTGAGGGCGAGCAGTACTTC

clone size: .
J gene: TRBJ2-7
D gene: .
V gene: TRBV6-5
CDR3 protein: CASRGPGYEQYF
CDR3 DNA: TGTGCCAGCCGAGGACCCGGGTACGAGCAGTACTTC

clone size: .
J gene: TRBJ2-5
D gene: .
V gene: TRBV6-5
CDR3 protein: CASTGTWGTQYF
CDR3 DNA: TGTGCCAGCACCGGGACGTGGGGGACCCAGTACTTC

clone size: once
J gene: TRBJ2-2
D gene: TRBD2
V gene: TRBV29-1
CDR3 protein: CSVRLAENTGELFF
CDR3 DNA: TGCAGCGTGCGACTAGCGGAGAACACCGGGGAGCTGTTTTTT

clone size: once
J gene: TRBJ2-2
D gene: .
V gene: TRBV11-3
CDR3 protein: CASSLHTGELFF
CDR3 DNA: TGTGCCAGCAGCCTACACACCGGGGAGCTGTTTTTT

clone size: .
J gene: TRBJ2-1
D gene: TRBD1
V gene: TRBV12-3/TRBV12-4
CDR3 protein: CASSDRDGEQFF
CDR3 DNA: TGTGCCAGCAGTGACAGGGACGGTGAGCAGTTCTTC

clone size: .
J gene: TRBJ2-5
D gene: TRBD1
V gene: TRBV5-1
CDR3 protein: CASREPGQGGETQYF
CDR3 DNA: TGCGCCAGCAGGGAACCGGGACAGGGAGGAGAGACCCAGTACTTC

clone size: .
J gene: TRBJ2-3
D gene: .
V gene: TRBV14
CDR3 protein: CASSQATYWDSDTQYF
CDR3 DNA: TGTGCCAGCAGCCAAGCGACCTATTGGGATTCAGATACGCAGTATTTT

clone size: .
J gene: TRBJ2-7
D gene: .
V gene: TRBV30
CDR3 protein: CAWSVQGNEQYF
CDR3 DNA: TGTGCCTGGAGTGTACAGGGTAACGAGCAGTACTTC